This T cell receptor (beta chain) was observed in a study of T cells and Merkel cell carcinoma outcomes. Here immunoSEQ multiplex PCR was the method, and the copy in TCRdb shows in-frame clones only, minus some. The sample includes fewer than 20,000 clones, 75% to 90% of them seen just once. The clonotype comes from a human donor with Merkel cell carcinoma. The sample was tumor tissue from Merkel cell carcinoma.

The CDR3 DNA reads TGTGCCAGTAGTACAGGGAGCTCCTACGAGCAGTACTTC. Its protein product is CASSTGSSYEQYF. The V call is TRBV19, the J call TRBJ2-7; D is tentatively TRBD1 or TRBD2 (5 bases each). Germline V gene sequence: CDR1 LNHDA, CDR2 SQIVND (reference sequence). V shed 4 bases and J shed 0 bases, with 7 bases lying between them. The CDR3 is 13 residues long.